The present entry profiles one T cell receptor beta chain with its context. This sample is drawn from a study of CD8+CD57+ T cells in acquired aplastic anemia. TCR beta VDJ combinations and CDR3 sequences were profiled from genomic DNA. TCRdb used MiXCR to reprocess the reads, holding one entry per CDR3 protein. There are 120,000 or so distinct CDR3 sequences in the sample; 48% occur only once, and 2.5% lies in the top ten. The TCR sequence derives from a human donor in good health, serving as a control. The sequenced sample was sorted CD4+, CD8+, or CD8+CD57+ T cells (not recorded which) from PBMCs.

In DNA, the CDR3 is TGCAGCGTCGGCCAGGGGCAGGCCTACGAGCAGTACTTC. Translating gives CSVGQGQAYEQYF. The rearrangement links TRBV29-1 to TRBJ2-7, with D possibly being TRBD1 (6 bases). Germline assignment: CDR1 SQVTM and CDR2 ANQGSEA. Trimming removed 6 bases at V and 2 bases at J, with 14 bases between. The CDR3 sequence is 13 residues long.